The 24 T cell receptor beta chains given below trace back to one sample, sequenced in a study of blood T cells in healthy people across ages (dated by TCRdb to between 2015 and 2016). The library was built by means of 5' RACE. The sequencer was an Illumina HiSeq 2500. The second PCR ran for roughly 7 to 11 cycles and used a J-beta primer mix along with a sample-barcoded 5' primer. Clones were called with MiXCR by TCRdb after fastp trimmed the public reads at Q25, and only in-frame beta chains were retained. Every CDR3 protein is listed once, alongside the most common genes and DNA of its rows. For this sample there are over 500,000 distinct CDR3 sequences; around 52% appear just once. The ten largest clones take up 13% of the sample. Sequencing was performed on blood. The receptor source for this set is a woman older than 75 in good health.

Worth noting for this clonotype: Relative to the germline gene, one junction end is altered; a read error may explain this. Here the CDR3 reads CSVGALAGVYNKQFF. CDR3 nucleotides: TGCAGCGTTGGAGCTCTAGCGGGAGTTTACAATAAGCAGTTCTTC. The rearrangement uses TRBV29-1 and TRBJ2-1, with 10 nucleotides matching TRBD2. Germline V gives CDR1 SQVTM, CDR2 ANQGSEA. The CDR3 is made up of 15 amino acids.

V and J are TRBV5-1 and TRBJ2-3; D gene unclear. Germline CDR1 and CDR2: SGHRS and YFSETQ. The length of the CDR3 is 15 residues. Trimming cost V 4 bases and J 2 bases, with 14 bases left between them. The CDR3 DNA sequence: TGCGCCAGCAGCCCGGGTAACGGTCCCACAGATACGCAGTATTTT. Protein sequence: CASSPGNGPTDTQYF.

This clonotype was counted ten times or more. The V call is TRBV9, the J call TRBJ2-3; 7 bases align to TRBD2. This CDR3 has 17 residues. The V gene's germline CDR1 is SGDLS and CDR2 YYNGEE. Trimming at V came to 5 bases and at J to 0 bases, leaving 12 bases not matched to a gene. CDR3 DNA: TGTGCCAGCAGTCCCCAGGCCCTAGCGGCTAGCACAGATACGCAGTATTTT. Amino acids: CASSPQALAASTDTQYF.

To note about this clonotype: Possible read error: a much larger clone is one base away. The chain carries TRBV20-1 and TRBJ2-3; D possibly corresponds to TRBD2 (6 bases). The V gene's germline CDR1 is DFQATT and CDR2 SNEGSKA (reference sequence). CDR3 length equals 17 residues. CDR3 bases: TGCAGGCCGGCTCCCCGGAGGGCGGTGACCCAGGCAGATACGCAGTATTTT. It is translated as CRPAPRRAVTQADTQYF.

As regards this clonotype: A read error is possible here, since a much larger clone lies one base away. The chain joins TRBV6-6 to TRBJ2-7, with TRBD2 identical over 8 bases. CDR3 length: 15 residues. Trimming took 3 bases from V and 7 from J; bases not matched to a gene: 11. Germline CDR1 and CDR2: MNHNY and SVGAGI (reference sequence). CDR3 DNA sequence: TGTGCCAGCAGTTATTGGCCAGCGGGGGCGAATGAGCAGTACTTC. This translates into CASSYWPAGANEQYF.

This clonotype was seen only a few times. V and J are TRBV5-6 and TRBJ2-2, with 9 nucleotides matching TRBD1. After removal of 2 bases from V and 5 bases from J, the junction contained 4 bases not matched to a gene. Looked up from germline, CDR1 is SGHDT and CDR2 is YYEEEE. This CDR3 has 15 amino acids. DNA of the CDR3: TGTGCCAGCAGCTTCGTGGACAGGGGAACCGGGGAGCTGTTTTTT. Translating it yields CASSFVDRGTGELFF. Drawing the rest from reference TRBV5-6 and TRBJ2-2, the complete variable domain is DAGVTQSPTHLIKTRGQQVTLRCSPKSGHDTVSWYQQALGQGPQFIFQYYEEEERQRGNFPDRFSGHQFPNYSSELNVNALLLGDSALYLCASSFVDRGTGELFFGEGSRLTVL.

This clonotype appeared many times. V and J are TRBV7-3 and TRBJ2-5; D remains unclear. The CDR3 consists of 13 residues. Per germline, CDR1 SGHTA and CDR2 FQGTGA. Trimming removed 5 bases from V and 5 bases from J, with 12 bases in between. The CDR3 DNA follows: TGTGCCAGCAGCATTTTGAAGGATGAGACCCAGTACTTC. Translating gives CASSILKDETQYF.

V usage is TRBV11-2 and J usage is TRBJ2-3; 9 nucleotides agree with TRBD2. V gave up 1 base and J gave up 3 bases; unmatched junction bases: 5. Germline loops: CDR1 SGHAT, CDR2 FQNNGV. The length of the CDR3 is 16 residues. CDR3: CASSLAAGGPTDTQYF. The CDR3 DNA sequence: TGTGCCAGCAGCTTAGCGGCGGGGGGGCCGACAGATACGCAGTATTTT.

The J gene is TRBJ2-7, the V gene TRBV4-2; D gene uncertain. The J call is doubtful: the DNA matches TRBJ2-4 better. CDR1 is LGHNA and CDR2 is YNFKEQ in the germline V gene. This CDR3 is built from 16 residues. The CDR3 here is CASSQVVDLTKNIQYF. The CDR3 bases are TGTGCCAGCAGCCAAGTAGTCGATCTTACCAAAAACATTCAGTACTTC.

This clonotype has more than one count but fewer than ten. The genes are TRBV12-5 and TRBJ2-1, with unresolved D. V lost 6 bases to trimming and J lost 5 bases, with 17 bases between them. CDR3 length: 15 amino acids. The germline V gene encodes CDR1 LGHNT and CDR2 FRNRAP. CDR3 bases: TGTGCTAGTGGCCATGTAGACGGAGAAAACAATGAGCAGTTCTTC. This codes for CASGHVDGENNEQFF.

This clonotype showed up just a few times. The chain has TRBV20-1 and TRBJ2-3; either TRBD1 or TRBD2 may supply D (5 bases each). Germline CDR1 is DFQATT and CDR2 is SNEGSKA (reference sequence). CDR3 size: 14 residues. Deletions cut 1 base from V and 2 bases from J, with 10 bases between. This chain's CDR3 is CSARVGDNTDTQYF. The CDR3 DNA follows: TGCAGTGCTAGAGTGGGGGATAACACAGATACGCAGTATTTT.

The chain employs TRBV30 and TRBJ1-3; no definite D call. Trimming stripped 0 bases from V and 0 bases from J, with 9 bases between. CDR1 is GTSNPN and CDR2 is SVGIG in the germline V gene (reference sequence). The length of the CDR3 is 15 residues. The CDR3 here is CAWSVGRPSGNTIYF. The CDR3 coding sequence is TGTGCCTGGAGTGTGGGTAGGCCCTCTGGAAACACCATATATTTT.

With respect to this clonotype: This may be a read error: a much more frequent sequence differs by one nucleotide. This chain connects TRBV25-1 to TRBJ2-5; the match to TRBD1 covers 7 bases. Per germline, CDR1 MGHDK and CDR2 SYGVNS. V gave up 1 base and J gave up 11 bases; unmatched junction bases: 13. The CDR3 spans 15 residues. This CDR3 is CASSELTGAGNEQYF. The DNA of the CDR3 is TGTGCCAGCAGTGAATTAACAGGGGCAGGGAATGAGCAGTACTTC.

V is TRBV9 and J is TRBJ2-5; TRBD2 agrees at 9 bases. This CDR3 region has 17 residues. The V and J ends lost 0 bases and 5 bases, in that order; junction bases with no gene match: 11. The V gene's germline CDR1 is SGDLS and CDR2 YYNGEE. The CDR3 nucleotides read TGTGCCAGCAGCGTAGGTATAGCGGGAGAAGTTTTTGAGACCCAGTACTTC. It yields the protein CASSVGIAGEVFETQYF.

The chain carries TRBV4-3 and TRBJ2-7; tentatively, D is TRBD2 (5 bases). The end of the DNA fits TRBJ2-5 better, so the J call may be wrong. CDR1 and CDR2 (germline): LGHNA, YSLEER. The CDR3 runs to 16 residues. The CDR3 reads CASSQDGVSRLSTQYF. The DNA of the CDR3 is TGCGCCAGCAGCCAAGACGGGGTCAGCAGGTTGTCGACCCAGTACTTC.

There are a few counts of this clonotype. This chain links TRBV7-2 with TRBJ2-7; D gene ambiguous. The V gene lost 5 bases and the J gene lost 0 bases, with 11 bases spanning the gap. The CDR3 is made up of 14 amino acids. Germline V gives CDR1 SGHTA, CDR2 FQGNSA. This chain's CDR3 is CASSVGPSSYEQYF. The CDR3 coding sequence is TGTGCCAGCAGCGTAGGGCCTAGCTCCTACGAGCAGTACTTC.

This clonotype was observed many times. The rearrangement uses TRBV12-3 or TRBV12-4 and TRBJ2-1, with 8 bases aligning to TRBD2. The V gene end was trimmed by 1 base and the J gene end by 7 bases; junction bases not matched to a gene: 6. This CDR3 contains 15 residues. The CDR3 nucleotides read TGTGCCAGCAGTTTAGGGAGCGGGAGAGGTAATGAGCAGTTCTTC. Its translation: CASSLGSGRGNEQFF.

This chain joins TRBV10-3 and TRBJ2-1; D is ambiguous. Germline-derived CDR1 and CDR2 are ENHRY and SYGVKD. The length of the CDR3 is 14 residues. V was pared by 3 bases and J by 7 bases, with 13 bases between. CDR3 in amino acids: CAISDGQGRNEQFF. In DNA form, the CDR3 reads TGTGCCATCAGTGATGGGCAAGGAAGGAATGAGCAGTTCTTC.

V is TRBV9 and J is TRBJ2-5; 7 nucleotides align to TRBD2. J lost 4 bases, V lost 2 bases, and 14 bases had no gene match. The CDR3 has 17 residues. In germline, CDR1 is SGDLS, CDR2 YYNGEE. The CDR3 reads CASSVTPGRAIGETQYF. The CDR3 DNA is TGTGCCAGCAGCGTGACGCCGGGGAGGGCTATAGGAGAGACCCAGTACTTC.

This clonotype was found many times. The J gene is TRBJ2-3, the V gene TRBV10-3; the D gene could be TRBD1 or TRBD2 (5 bases each). Trimming removed 5 bases at V and 1 base at J, with 13 bases between. CDR3 length equals 15 residues. The germline V gene encodes CDR1 ENHRY and CDR2 SYGVKD. The CDR3 here is CAISPGPQGTDTQYF. The CDR3 coding sequence is TGTGCCATCAGTCCGGGACCCCAGGGCACAGATACGCAGTATTTT.

The chain couples TRBV29-1 to TRBJ2-1; D is tentatively TRBD1 or TRBD2 (5 bases each). The CDR3 is made up of 14 amino acids. Germline CDR1 and CDR2: SQVTM and ANQGSEA. The CDR3 protein is CSSSGTSSYNEQFF. The CDR3 bases are TGCAGTTCATCCGGGACGAGCTCCTACAATGAGCAGTTCTTC.

This clonotype has a single count. Being one base from a much bigger clone, this may be a read error. This rearrangement joins TRBV2 to TRBJ2-7, with 11 bases aligning to TRBD2. Unmatched junction bases numbered 11, after V lost 6 bases and J lost 7 bases. Germline CDR1 is SNHLY and CDR2 is FYNNEI. The CDR3 is 15 amino acids. The CDR3 nucleotides read TGTGCCAGCAGCGTTACTAGCGGGAGAGACTCTGAGCAGTACTTC. Translation: CASSVTSGRDSEQYF.

The chain uses TRBV5-1 and TRBJ2-1; possible D gene TRBD1, 5 bases. Germline V CDR1 and CDR2: SGHRS, YFSETQ. Trimming removed 6 bases at V and 8 bases at J, with 15 bases between. CDR3 size: 13 residues. Written as DNA, the CDR3 is TGCGCCAGCACACAGCAGGGCAACGATGAGCAGTTCTTC. This sequence encodes CASTQQGNDEQFF.

The chain employs TRBV7-9 and TRBJ2-7, with 8 bases identical to TRBD1. The J call may be wrong; the DNA end is better matched by TRBJ2-5. Germline V gene lookup returns CDR1 SEHNR and CDR2 FQNEAQ (reference sequence). CDR3 length: 18 residues. The DNA for the CDR3 is TGTGCCAGCAGCGAAGGACAGGGTTTACTATCTCTGTCGGAGACCCAGTACTTC. Translating it yields CASSEGQGLLSLSETQYF.